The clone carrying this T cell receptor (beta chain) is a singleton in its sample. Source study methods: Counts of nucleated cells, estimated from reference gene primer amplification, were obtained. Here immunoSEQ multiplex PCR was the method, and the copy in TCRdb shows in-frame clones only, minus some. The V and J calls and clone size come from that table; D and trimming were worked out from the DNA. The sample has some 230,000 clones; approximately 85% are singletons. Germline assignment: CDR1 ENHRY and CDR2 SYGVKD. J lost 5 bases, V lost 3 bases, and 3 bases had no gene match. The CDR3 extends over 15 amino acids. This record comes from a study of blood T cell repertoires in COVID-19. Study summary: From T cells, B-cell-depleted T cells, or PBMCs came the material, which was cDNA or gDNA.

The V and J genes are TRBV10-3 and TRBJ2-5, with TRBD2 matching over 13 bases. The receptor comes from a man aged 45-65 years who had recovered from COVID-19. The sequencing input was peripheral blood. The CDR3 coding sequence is TGTGCCATCAGTGAAGGACTAGCGGGAGTGGAGACCCAGTACTTC. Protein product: CAISEGLAGVETQYF.